This T cell receptor beta chain is drawn from a study of OX40 agonist ivuxolimab in advanced cancers. Study-wide findings and caveats: The CD4+ and CD8+ T cells in the blood had expanded clonally by week 6 at 0.1 to 3.0 mg/kg.

Worth noting for this clone: No antigen is known for it.

With autoimmune disease history or systemic immunosuppression, patients were excluded. TCRdb's table, derived via immunoSEQ multiplex PCR, lists solely in-frame clones and lacks some. The sample lists some 71,000 clones; roughly 85% were seen once. Germline CDR1 is LNHDA and CDR2 is SQIVND (reference sequence). The CDR3 runs to 15 residues. V gave up 3 bases and J gave up 5 bases, with 16 bases separating them. This material consisted of CD4+ or CD8+ T cells sorted from blood, taken in a trial of the OX40 agonist ivuxolimab. The receptor comes from an adult with an advanced solid tumor such as melanoma, head and neck, liver or kidney cancer. J is TRBJ1-2 and V is TRBV19; tentative D call: TRBD1 (6 bases). The chain's CDR3 is CASSIQGFVPYGYTF. The DNA of the CDR3 is TGTGCCAGTAGTATCCAGGGGTTTGTTCCATATGGCTACACCTTC.